The 26 T cell receptor beta chains below all came from one sample that was sequenced in a study of shared clonotypes between healthy human individuals. Sequencing used immunoSEQ multiplex PCR; TCRdb keeps in-frame clones, though not all of them. The sample has around 1.6 million clones, under 99% seen once. Input material: naive CD4+ T cells sorted from blood. As to subset: CD45RA+ positively selected. All receptors come from a man between 25 and 39 years old in good health.

The chain employs TRBV28 and TRBJ1-2; unclear D gene. The V end lost 3 bases, the J end lost 2 bases, and 10 bases lay between the germline ends. Looked up from germline, CDR1 is MDHEN and CDR2 is SYDVKM. The CDR3 has 14 amino acids. In nucleotides, the CDR3 is TGTGCCAGCAGTTTGGTACGTCAGAACTATGGCTACACCTTC. Translation: CASSLVRQNYGYTF.

The chain employs TRBV5-6 and TRBJ2-5; 7 bases are shared with TRBD2. CDR1 is SGHDT and CDR2 is YYEEEE in the germline V gene. Losses at the gene ends were 3 bases for V and 4 bases for J; bases not matched to a gene: 3. This CDR3 comprises 13 residues. In nucleotides, the CDR3 is TGTGCCAGCAGCTCAGCGGGGCTAGAGACCCAGTACTTC. Protein sequence: CASSSAGLETQYF.

V and J are TRBV10-3 and TRBJ1-1, with D possibly TRBD1 on 6 matching bases. V dropped 7 bases and J dropped 4 bases, with 13 bases sitting between them. The CDR3 is made up of 13 amino acids. The V gene's germline CDR1 is ENHRY and CDR2 SYGVKD. Here the CDR3 DNA reads TGTGCCATCACCTCTACAGGGCCCACTGAAGCTTTCTTT. It is translated as CAITSTGPTEAFF.

On this clone itself: This CDR3 is also generated by other DNA sequences in the sample. The chain employs TRBV7-9 and TRBJ2-1; 10 bases are shared with TRBD2. The V segment lost 1 base and the J segment 6 bases; nucleotides outside the gene matches: 9. In germline, CDR1 is SEHNR, CDR2 FQNEAQ (reference sequence). This CDR3 region has 17 residues. The CDR3 sequence: CASSLGGLAGVFNEQFF. In DNA, the CDR3 is TGTGCCAGCAGCTTAGGTGGGCTAGCGGGAGTATTCAATGAGCAGTTCTTC. Using reference TRBV7-9 and TRBJ2-1 for the parts outside the CDR3, the full variable domain is DTGVSQNPRHKITKRGQNVTFRCDPISEHNRLYWYRQTLGQGPEFLTYFQNEAQLEKSRLLSDRFSAERPKGSFSTLEIQRTEQGDSAMYLCASSLGGLAGVFNEQFFGPGTRLTVL.

V usage is TRBV27 and J usage is TRBJ1-4; 7 nucleotides line up with TRBD1. Germline V gives CDR1 MNHEY, CDR2 SMNVEV (reference sequence). The CDR3 runs 15 residues. Trimming removed 7 bases from V and 8 bases from J; junction bases left unmatched: 13. The CDR3 coding sequence is TGTGCCAGCACTCGAGGTCAGGGGGTTAGGGAAAAACTGTTTTTT. Translating gives CASTRGQGVREKLFF.

The V and J genes are TRBV6-1 and TRBJ2-5; the D gene is possibly TRBD2 (6 bases). The CDR3 is 13 amino acids. The V end was cut by 7 bases, the J end by 1 base, with 10 bases between. Germline-derived CDR1 and CDR2 are MNHNS and SASEGT. CDR3 amino acids: CASTWGVQETQYF. CDR3 DNA: TGTGCCAGCACTTGGGGGGTCCAAGAGACCCAGTACTTC.

V and J are TRBV19 and TRBJ1-1; possible D gene TRBD1, 6 bases. The CDR3 loop spans 13 amino acids. CDR1 and CDR2 from the germline V gene are LNHDA and SQIVND (reference sequence). V was clipped by 4 bases and J by 7 bases, with 13 bases between them. CDR3 bases: TGTGCCAGTAGTACCTGGACAGATTTTGAAGCTTTCTTT. Its protein is CASSTWTDFEAFF.

The chain employs TRBV4-1 and TRBJ2-4, with 9 bases that match TRBD2. Germline values: CDR1 MGHRA, CDR2 YSYEKL. This CDR3 is built from 19 residues. The junction had 9 bases not matched to a gene; V was cut back by 0 bases and J by 0 bases. CDR3 sequence: CASSQDLLAGQLAKNIQYF. In DNA form, the CDR3 reads TGCGCCAGCAGCCAAGATCTCCTAGCGGGGCAGTTAGCCAAAAACATTCAGTACTTC.

The J gene is TRBJ2-1, the V gene TRBV4-2; 9 bases are a match to TRBD2. Trimming at V came to 0 bases and at J to 7 bases, leaving 19 bases not matched to a gene. Germline CDR1 is LGHNA and CDR2 is YNFKEQ. The CDR3 loop spans 20 amino acids. CDR3 in amino acids: CASSQDKTSGRITTRNEQFF. In DNA form, the CDR3 reads TGTGCCAGCAGCCAAGATAAGACTAGCGGCCGAATTACCACCAGGAATGAGCAGTTCTTC.

The gene calls are TRBV28 and TRBJ1-5; 9 bases fit TRBD1. This CDR3 is 15 amino acids long. Trimming cost V 4 bases and J 2 bases; bases outside gene matches: 3. The germline gives CDR1 MDHEN, CDR2 SYDVKM. The CDR3 region has the DNA TGTGCCAGCAGTTGGGGACAGGGCGGCAATCAGCCCCAGCATTTT. Its translation is CASSWGQGGNQPQHF.

The V gene is TRBV5-4, the J gene TRBJ1-2; D unclear. This CDR3 contains 16 residues. Looked up from germline, CDR1 is SGHNT and CDR2 is YYREEE (reference sequence). Trimming took 3 bases from V and 5 from J, leaving 20 bases between them. This chain's CDR3 is CASSSRLEILWYGYTF. The CDR3 coding sequence is TGTGCCAGCAGCTCTAGGTTGGAGATTTTGTGGTATGGCTACACCTTC.

The gene calls are TRBV19 and TRBJ2-1; 11 nucleotides match TRBD2. Germline CDR1 reads LNHDA; CDR2 reads SQIVND (reference sequence). The CDR3 has 16 residues. Trimming removed 4 bases from V and 4 bases from J; junction bases left unmatched: 6. The CDR3 spells CASSSGTSGTYNEQFF. DNA for the CDR3: TGTGCCAGTAGTAGCGGGACTAGCGGCACTTACAATGAGCAGTTCTTC.

This chain joins TRBV10-1 and TRBJ2-1; the D gene is possibly TRBD2 (6 bases). The CDR3 runs 13 residues. V was pared by 7 bases and J by 9 bases, with 16 bases between. Germline assignment: CDR1 WNHNN and CDR2 SYGVQD (reference sequence). CDR3 amino acids: CASTPAGFGEQFF. For the CDR3, the DNA is TGCGCCAGCACCCCAGCGGGTTTCGGTGAGCAGTTCTTC.

This clone has only one observation. The CDR3 loop is CASSSSRLANTLTDTQYF. DNA for the CDR3: TGTGCCAGCAGCTCGTCCCGACTAGCTAATACGTTGACAGATACGCAGTATTTT. V gene TRBV11-3 combines with J gene TRBJ2-3, with 7 bases fitting TRBD2. Germline CDR1 and CDR2: SGHNT and YENEEA. The V gene end was trimmed by 4 bases and the J gene end by 3 bases; junction bases not matched to a gene: 16. The CDR3 extends over 18 amino acids.

This rearrangement joins TRBV21-1 to TRBJ2-7; the D segment call TRBD1 is taken from the table without a DNA check. TRBV21-1 is a known pseudogene. The CDR3 length is 13 residues. This chain's CDR3 is CASSSQGTYEQYF. DNA of the CDR3: TGTGCCAGCAGCAGTCAGGGCACCTACGAGCAGTACTTC.

This chain links TRBV9 with TRBJ2-1, with TRBD2 identical over 7 bases. V lost 4 bases to trimming and J lost 3 bases; unmatched junction nucleotides: 4. The CDR3 has 14 amino acids. Germline CDR1 is SGDLS and CDR2 is YYNGEE. CDR3 in amino acids: CASSQGLVYNEQFF. DNA for the CDR3: TGTGCCAGCAGCCAAGGACTAGTCTACAATGAGCAGTTCTTC.

CDR3 sequence reads: CASSLNLGTSAYNEQFF. The DNA for the CDR3 is TGTGCCAGCAGTTTAAATCTAGGGACTAGCGCCTACAATGAGCAGTTCTTC. This rearrangement joins TRBV28 to TRBJ2-1, with 10 bases that match TRBD2. The CDR3 covers 17 residues. The ends lost 2 bases at V and 2 bases at J; junction bases unmatched: 6. CDR1 and CDR2 (germline): MDHEN, SYDVKM. The whole variable domain, filled in from reference TRBV28 and TRBJ2-1, reads DVKVTQSSRYLVKRTGEKVFLECVQDMDHENMFWYRQDPGLGLRLIYFSYDVKMKEKGDIPEGYSVSREKKERFSLILESASTNQTSMYLCASSLNLGTSAYNEQFFGPGTRLTVL.

The V call is TRBV4-3, the J call TRBJ2-3; 8 bases agree with TRBD2. Trimming at V came to 0 bases and at J to 5 bases, leaving 4 bases not matched to a gene. The CDR3 covers 15 residues. Germline V gene lookup returns CDR1 LGHNA and CDR2 YSLEER. This CDR3 reads CASSQDSLAGDTQYF. The CDR3 DNA sequence: TGCGCCAGCAGCCAAGATTCCCTAGCGGGAGATACGCAGTATTTT.

The chain joins TRBV9 to TRBJ2-1; 7 nucleotides align to TRBD2. Per the germline V gene, CDR1 is SGDLS and CDR2 is YYNGEE. The J segment lost 6 bases and the V segment lost 0 bases, leaving 3 bases of the junction unmatched. The CDR3 is made up of 14 amino acids. The DNA of the CDR3 is TGTGCCAGCAGCGTAGCGGGAGGCAGCAATGAGCAGTTCTTC. It specifies CASSVAGGSNEQFF.

The rearrangement uses TRBV6-5 and TRBJ2-2; D not certain. V gave up 9 bases and J gave up 4 bases, with 15 bases separating them. Germline V lookup: CDR1 MNHEY, CDR2 SVGAGI. The CDR3 has 14 residues. CDR3 nucleotide sequence: TGTGCCAGTGGGCCGGTCATATCCACCGGGGAGCTGTTTTTT. Its protein is CASGPVISTGELFF.

V is TRBV9 and J is TRBJ1-2; D gene unclear. The V gene's germline CDR1 is SGDLS and CDR2 YYNGEE. This CDR3 spans 14 amino acids. V was cut by 0 bases and J by 0 bases, with 6 bases left in between. The CDR3 bases are TGTGCCAGCAGCGTAGCTACAGCTAACTATGGCTACACCTTC. Protein: CASSVATANYGYTF.

The chain recombines TRBV28 with TRBJ2-4, with 9 bases that match TRBD1. Germline assignment: CDR1 MDHEN and CDR2 SYDVKM. This CDR3 is 19 amino acids long. Trimming took 3 bases from V and 0 from J; bases not matched to a gene: 12. Here the CDR3 DNA reads TGTGCCAGCAGTTTCCCGGGACAGGGTGACCCTCTAGCCAAAAACATTCAGTACTTC. Amino acid sequence: CASSFPGQGDPLAKNIQYF. Full variable domain (missing parts from reference TRBV28 and TRBJ2-4): DVKVTQSSRYLVKRTGEKVFLECVQDMDHENMFWYRQDPGLGLRLIYFSYDVKMKEKGDIPEGYSVSREKKERFSLILESASTNQTSMYLCASSFPGQGDPLAKNIQYFGAGTRLSVL.

This clone occurred once. The chain carries TRBV28 and TRBJ2-1; either TRBD1 or TRBD2 may supply D (5 bases each). Between the trimmed V and J ends, which lost 4 bases and 9 bases, there was a span of 22 bases. Germline assignment: CDR1 MDHEN and CDR2 SYDVKM. This CDR3 is built from 16 residues. The CDR3 DNA reads as TGTGCCAGCAGTTCCCATGGGGGTGTCGGGAACAGTGAGCAGTTCTTC. Translation: CASSSHGGVGNSEQFF.

The count of this clone is one. DNA of the CDR3: TGTGCCAGCATGCCCGGACAGGGTGGCTACGAGCAGTACTTC. Translated, it gives CASMPGQGGYEQYF. The rearrangement joins TRBV2 to TRBJ2-7; TRBD1 matches 8 bases. Germline V gene sequence: CDR1 SNHLY, CDR2 FYNNEI. The CDR3 is made up of 14 amino acids. V was clipped by 7 bases and J by 3 bases; unmatched bases: 8.

This rearrangement joins TRBV11-3 to TRBJ2-3; 9 bases line up with TRBD2. Germline loops: CDR1 SGHNT, CDR2 YENEEA. CDR3 length: 16 amino acids. J gave up 4 bases and V 0 bases, and 5 bases lay outside the gene matches. As DNA, the CDR3 is TGTGCCAGCAGCTTAGACCGCGGGAGGGAACCAGATACGCAGTATTTT. It encodes CASSLDRGREPDTQYF. Full variable domain (missing parts from reference TRBV11-3 and TRBJ2-3): EAGVVQSPRYKIIEKKQPVAFWCNPISGHNTLYWYLQNLGQGPELLIRYENEEAVDDSQLPKDRFSAERLKGVDSTLKIQPAELGDSAVYLCASSLDRGREPDTQYFGPGTRLTVL.

The chain carries TRBV28 and TRBJ2-7, with D hard to call. Germline V gives CDR1 MDHEN, CDR2 SYDVKM. Trimming cost V 5 bases and J 3 bases, with 8 bases left between them. This CDR3 is built from 12 residues. CDR3 in DNA: TGTGCCAGCAGTCGAGGACGCTACGAGCAGTACTTC. It is translated as CASSRGRYEQYF.